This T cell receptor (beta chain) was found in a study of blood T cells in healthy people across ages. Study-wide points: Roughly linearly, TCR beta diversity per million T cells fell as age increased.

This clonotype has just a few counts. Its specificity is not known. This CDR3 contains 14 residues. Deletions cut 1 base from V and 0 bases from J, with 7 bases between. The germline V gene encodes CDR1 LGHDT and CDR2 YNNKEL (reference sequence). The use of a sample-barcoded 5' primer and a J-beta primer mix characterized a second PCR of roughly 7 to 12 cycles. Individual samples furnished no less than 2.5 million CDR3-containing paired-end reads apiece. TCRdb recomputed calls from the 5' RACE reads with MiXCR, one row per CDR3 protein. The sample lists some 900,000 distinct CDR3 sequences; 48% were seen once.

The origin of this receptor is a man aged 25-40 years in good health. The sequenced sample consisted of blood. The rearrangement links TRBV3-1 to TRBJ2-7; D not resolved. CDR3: CASSQGQISYEQYF. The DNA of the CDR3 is TGTGCCAGCAGCCAAGGGCAGATCTCCTACGAGCAGTACTTC.